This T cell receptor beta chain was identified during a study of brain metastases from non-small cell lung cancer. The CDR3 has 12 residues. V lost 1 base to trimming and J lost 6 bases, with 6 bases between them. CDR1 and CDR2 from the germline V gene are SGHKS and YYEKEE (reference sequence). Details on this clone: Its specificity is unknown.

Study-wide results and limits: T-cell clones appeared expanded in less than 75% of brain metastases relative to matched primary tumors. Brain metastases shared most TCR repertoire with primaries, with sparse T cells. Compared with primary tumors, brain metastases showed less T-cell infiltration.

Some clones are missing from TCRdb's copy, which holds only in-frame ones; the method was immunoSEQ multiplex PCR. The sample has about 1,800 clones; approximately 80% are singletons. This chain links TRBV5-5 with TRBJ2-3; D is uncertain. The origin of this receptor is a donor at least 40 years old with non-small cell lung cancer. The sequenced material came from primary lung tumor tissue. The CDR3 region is CASSLNADTQYF. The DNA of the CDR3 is TGTGCCAGCAGCTTGAACGCGGATACGCAGTATTTT. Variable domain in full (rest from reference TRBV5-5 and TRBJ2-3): DAGVTQSPTHLIKTRGQQVTLRCSPISGHKSVSWYQQVLGQGPQFIFQYYEKEERGRGNFPDRFSARQFPNYSSELNVNALLLGDSALYLCASSLNADTQYFGPGTRLTVL.